Each of the 17 T cell receptor beta chains below was sequenced from the same sample in a study of T cell responses to AZD1222 COVID-19 vaccine. TCRdb's table, derived via immunoSEQ multiplex PCR, lists solely in-frame clones and lacks some. The table lists about 120,000 clones, 92% of them singletons. Here the sequenced sample was peripheral blood, taken on day 0 of AZD1222 vaccination. The source is an adult in good health.

The gene calls are TRBV6-2 or TRBV6-3 and TRBJ2-7; 13 bases are a match to TRBD2. Looked up from germline, CDR1 is MNHEY and CDR2 is SVGEGT. Unmatched junction bases numbered 8, after V lost 0 bases and J lost 3 bases. CDR3 length: 18 amino acids. The CDR3 nucleotides are TGTGCCAGCAGTTACTCGAAGACCGGGACTAGCGGGATCTACGAGCAGTACTTC. Protein sequence: CASSYSKTGTSGIYEQYF.

CDR3 DNA: TGTGCCATCACCCTGGACGGGAACACTGAAGCTTTCTTT. This codes for CAITLDGNTEAFF. This chain joins TRBV10-3 and TRBJ1-1; D is unresolved. Germline CDR1 reads ENHRY; CDR2 reads SYGVKD. V lost 7 bases and J lost 1, with 10 bases in between. The CDR3 runs 13 residues.

V and J are TRBV2 and TRBJ1-3; D not resolved. The CDR3 consists of 14 residues. Germline V gene lookup returns CDR1 SNHLY and CDR2 FYNNEI. V was shortened by 5 bases and J by 0 bases, with 8 bases between the two germline ends. This chain's CDR3 is CASSPEISGNTIYF. As DNA, the CDR3 is TGTGCCAGCAGTCCAGAAATCTCTGGAAACACCATATATTTT.

V and J are TRBV5-1 and TRBJ1-5; D perhaps matches TRBD1 (5 bases). V gave up 8 bases and J gave up 3 bases, with 15 bases separating them. Looked up from germline, CDR1 is SGHRS and CDR2 is YFSETQ. CDR3 length: 14 residues. The CDR3 bases are TGCGCCAGTAGGTGGGACCCTACCAATCAGCCCCAGCATTTT. It codes for CASRWDPTNQPQHF.

As to this clone: This specimen includes other DNA sequences encoding the same CDR3. The rearrangement joins TRBV27 to TRBJ2-1; tentatively, D is TRBD1 (5 bases). The CDR3 contains 15 residues. V gave up 4 bases and J gave up 4 bases, with 14 bases separating them. Germline V gene lookup returns CDR1 MNHEY and CDR2 SMNVEV (reference sequence). This chain's CDR3 is CASSSPSRDYNEQFF. The CDR3 bases are TGTGCCAGCAGTTCCCCCAGCAGGGATTACAATGAGCAGTTCTTC.

This sequence joins TRBV6-5 and TRBJ2-1; 8 bases agree with TRBD2. V gave up 0 bases and J gave up 5 bases; unmatched junction bases: 6. Germline V gene sequence: CDR1 MNHEY, CDR2 SVGAGI. The CDR3 runs to 16 residues. In DNA form, the CDR3 reads TGTGCCAGCAGTTACTCATCAGCGGGAGTGGACAATGAGCAGTTCTTC. This codes for CASSYSSAGVDNEQFF.

Only a few counts were recorded for this clone. The chain has TRBV28 and TRBJ1-1; no clear D gene. The CDR3 loop spans 14 amino acids. The V and J ends lost 6 bases and 1 base respectively, with 12 bases between them. Germline CDR1 reads MDHEN; CDR2 reads SYDVKM. Here the CDR3 DNA reads TGTGCCAGCAGCCCTGCGACATCGAACACTGAAGCTTTCTTT. This translates into CASSPATSNTEAFF. Looking up the rest from reference TRBV28 and TRBJ1-1 gives the full variable domain: DVKVTQSSRYLVKRTGEKVFLECVQDMDHENMFWYRQDPGLGLRLIYFSYDVKMKEKGDIPEGYSVSREKKERFSLILESASTNQTSMYLCASSPATSNTEAFFGQGTRLTVV.

The rearrangement links TRBV4-3 to TRBJ1-5; a weak D match, TRBD1 (5 bases). The V end lost 3 bases, the J end lost 3 bases, and 12 bases lay between the germline ends. The CDR3 runs 15 residues. CDR1 is LGHNA, CDR2 YSLEER, per germline. CDR3 bases: TGCGCCAGCAGCCACGAGTGGACACCCAATCAGCCCCAGCATTTT. It yields the protein CASSHEWTPNQPQHF.

The genes are TRBV7-6 and TRBJ2-1; 11 bases match TRBD2. J lost 10 bases, V lost 4 bases, and 9 bases had no gene match. In germline, CDR1 is SGHVS, CDR2 FNYEAQ. CDR3 length equals 15 residues. The CDR3 nucleotides are TGTGCCAGCAGCTCGATAGCGGGAGGGCTAAGGGAGCAGTTCTTC. This codes for CASSSIAGGLREQFF. The variable domain in full, completed from reference TRBV7-6 and TRBJ2-1, reads GAGVSQSPRYKVTKRGQDVALRCDPISGHVSLYWYRQALGQGPEFLTYFNYEAQQDKSGLPNDRFSAERPEGSISTLTIQRTEQRDSAMYRCASSSIAGGLREQFFGPGTRLTVL.

The rearrangement links TRBV18 to TRBJ2-2; 8 bases line up with TRBD1. This CDR3 has 17 amino acids. Germline V gene lookup returns CDR1 KGHSH and CDR2 LQKENI. After removal of 6 bases from V and 2 bases from J, the junction contained 11 bases not matched to a gene. The CDR3 DNA is TGTGCCAGCTCGCACCAGGGGGCTCAGATAAACACCGGGGAGCTGTTTTTT. It specifies CASSHQGAQINTGELFF.

This rearrangement joins TRBV5-5 to TRBJ2-5; 9 bases are a match to TRBD1. Trimming cost V 0 bases and J 5 bases; bases outside gene matches: 8. Germline V CDR1 and CDR2: SGHKS, YYEKEE (reference sequence). The CDR3 runs to 16 residues. CDR3 coding DNA: TGTGCCAGCAGCTTGGAGGGGACAGGGCCTGAGGAGACCCAGTACTTC. It codes for CASSLEGTGPEETQYF.

V gene TRBV5-1 combines with J gene TRBJ1-2; 8 bases fit TRBD1. CDR1 is SGHRS and CDR2 is YFSETQ in the germline V gene. The CDR3 spans 13 residues. V lost 0 bases, J lost 5 bases, and 0 bases stayed unmatched. CDR3 region: CASSLDRGYGYTF. As DNA, the CDR3 is TGCGCCAGCAGCTTGGACAGGGGGTATGGCTACACCTTC.

As regards this clone: In the same sample, other DNA sequences code for this CDR3. The rearrangement uses TRBV3-1 (or the pseudogene TRBV3-2) and TRBJ1-2; D gene ambiguous. Trimming pared 2 bases from V and 14 bases from J, leaving 12 bases between. CDR1 is LGHDT, CDR2 YNNKEL, per germline (reference sequence). CDR3 size: 11 residues. The CDR3, as DNA: TGTGCCAGCAGCCAACCCCGGGCCCAGACCTTC. Translation gives CASSQPRAQTF.

The J gene is TRBJ2-2, the V gene TRBV7-6; unclear D gene. The CDR3 sequence is 12 residues long. Germline loops: CDR1 SGHVS, CDR2 FNYEAQ. Trimming cost V 2 bases and J 7 bases, with 5 bases left between them. The CDR3 DNA reads TGTGCCAGCAGCTTACTAATCGGGGAGCTGTTTTTT. Amino acid sequence: CASSLLIGELFF.

The CDR3 is CASSATSGVYTQYF. The CDR3 DNA reads TGTGCCAGCAGCGCGACTAGCGGGGTGTATACGCAGTATTTT. V gene TRBV9 combines with J gene TRBJ2-3; 11 bases map to TRBD2. Unmatched junction bases numbered 4, after V lost 3 bases and J lost 7 bases. Looked up from germline, CDR1 is SGDLS and CDR2 is YYNGEE. This CDR3 has 14 residues.

The chain employs TRBV7-8 and TRBJ2-5; D not certain. The CDR3 length is 18 residues. Germline CDR1 reads SGHVS; CDR2 reads FQNEAQ. The ends were cut back, 2 bases at V and 0 bases at J, with 19 bases in the middle. The CDR3 sequence is CASSLQLIGPMYQETQYF. The CDR3, as DNA: TGTGCCAGCAGCTTACAATTAATAGGACCAATGTACCAAGAGACCCAGTACTTC.

This chain joins TRBV28 and TRBJ1-6, with D unresolved. V was clipped by 2 bases and J by 10 bases, with 6 bases between them. This CDR3 is built from 12 residues. Germline V gene sequence: CDR1 MDHEN, CDR2 SYDVKM. As DNA, the CDR3 is TGTGCCAGCAGTTTAGTCGACTCACCCCTCCACTTT. This sequence encodes CASSLVDSPLHF.